This T cell receptor beta chain was sequenced in a study of blood T cell repertoires in COVID-19 (dated by TCRdb to about 2020). For context, the study as a whole: Samples covering the acute and convalescent phases of COVID-19 were provided by collaborators in the United States, Italy and Spain. The material from the prospective study consisted of cDNA or gDNA derived from T cells, B-cell-depleted T cells, or PBMCs. Subjects who had been exposed to COVID-19, were actively infected with it, or had recovered from it provided the deeply sampled blood TCRbeta repertoires that made up the dataset. The repertoires were made available in a free public database intended to serve as a resource for research on the immune response to SARS-CoV-2. Samples came from the ongoing ImmuneRACE study (first 160 participants) plus 1,254 subjects from 6 global collaborators. The sample metadata nearly always contained a de-identified subject ID, COVID-19 status, age in years and sex. HLA class I and class II types, where available, came from metadata supplied by the sample provider rather than from assay-based typing.

The immunoSEQ Assay, a bias-controlled multiplex PCR, was used to amplify TCRbeta CDR3 regions from genomic DNA. Per the authors' processing: The number of nucleated cells in each sample was estimated from the amplification of reference gene primers within the assay. To quantify the absolute abundance of each unique TCRbeta CDR3 rearrangement, sequence reads were collapsed and filtered. Productive Simpson clonality was computed per sample as the square root of Simpson's diversity index over productive rearrangements. TCRdb holds this immuneACCESS table with in-frame rearrangements only. Some clones are missing; in checked studies, unresolved V genes explain under half, and the rest has no known cause. Clone size and the V and J calls come from that table; the DNA yielded D and trimming. The sample table shows more than 75,000 clones, and 84% are seen once. The ten largest clones take up around 13% of the sample.

Points on this clone: Its cognate antigen has yet to be identified. Per-base qualities were not stored, and no clone one base away is much larger.

The collaborating institutions used their own protocols to collect whole blood in K2EDTA tubes. Collaborator samples were shipped for TCRbeta analysis as frozen whole blood, isolated PBMCs, or DNA extracted from either sample type. Overall study results and their limits: The amount of clinical and demographic metadata varied by source and participant and was provided uncurated.

This receptor was obtained from a human donor in a cohort sampled during active COVID-19. The sample was peripheral blood.

In nucleotide form, the sequence is TGCGCCAGCAGGTGGACAGGGGAGGGTGGCTATGGCTACACCTTC. Its translation reads: CASRWTGEGGYGYTF. The chain is assembled from TRBV5-1 and TRBJ1-2, and TRBD1 aligns with 9 junction nucleotides. V has 5 bases trimmed and J has 4 bases trimmed; junction bases matching no gene number 9. The cysteine opens and the phenylalanine closes a CDR3 of 15 amino acids. Just CDR3 DNA is preserved here, 45 bases in frame from base 1. Sequences SGHRS (CDR1) and YFSETQ (CDR2) are obtained from the germline V gene.